Included here is one TCR beta chain sequence, with context. A multiplex PCR was run with 60 Vbeta primers and 13 Jbeta primers. Here immunoSEQ multiplex PCR was the method, and the copy in TCRdb shows in-frame clones only, minus some. The sample lists some 110,000 clones; about 75% were seen once. The sample is drawn from a study of cytomegalovirus exposure and HLA in healthy donors. For the study at large: There were about 85 million unique TCRs (from HLA-typed donors) in an early data release.

The CDR3 loop spans 14 amino acids. V was pared by 5 bases and J by 6 bases, with 8 bases of the junction left unmatched. Per germline, CDR1 MNHEY and CDR2 SVGAGI. The chain joins TRBV6-5 to TRBJ2-7; TRBD1 aligns across 9 bases. The clonotype comes from a man in his sixties in good health and CMV-seropositive. The specimen was PBMCs. The CDR3 here is CASSERDRAGEQYF. DNA of the CDR3: TGTGCCAGCAGTGAACGGGACAGGGCGGGCGAGCAGTACTTC.